The present T cell receptor beta chain was sequenced within a study of blood T cell repertoires in COVID-19. In the study overall: Collection of acute and convalescent COVID-19 samples took place in the United States, Italy and Spain. From T cells, B-cell-depleted T cells, or PBMCs came the material, which was cDNA or gDNA.

Germline V gene data show CDR1 as SGHTA and CDR2 as FQGNSA. The CDR3 has 14 residues. J lost 0 bases, V lost 4 bases, and 2 bases had no gene match. Seattle participants joined during active infection and were tracked over time. Original processing methods: For nucleated cells, counts were estimated from reference gene primer amplification. TCRdb's copy holds only in-frame clones and misses some; the assay was immunoSEQ multiplex PCR. V, J and clone size are taken as reported in that table, and D and trimming were inferred from the DNA itself. The repertoire holds approximately 300,000 clones, with roughly 86% as singletons.

This rearrangement joins TRBV7-2 to TRBJ1-1; TRBD1 matches at 7 bases. The sequenced material came from peripheral blood. This TCR derives from a young woman with COVID-19, enrolled during active disease. The chain's CDR3 is CASSSGQVNTEAFF. The CDR3 region has the DNA TGTGCCAGCAGCTCCGGACAGGTGAACACTGAAGCTTTCTTT.